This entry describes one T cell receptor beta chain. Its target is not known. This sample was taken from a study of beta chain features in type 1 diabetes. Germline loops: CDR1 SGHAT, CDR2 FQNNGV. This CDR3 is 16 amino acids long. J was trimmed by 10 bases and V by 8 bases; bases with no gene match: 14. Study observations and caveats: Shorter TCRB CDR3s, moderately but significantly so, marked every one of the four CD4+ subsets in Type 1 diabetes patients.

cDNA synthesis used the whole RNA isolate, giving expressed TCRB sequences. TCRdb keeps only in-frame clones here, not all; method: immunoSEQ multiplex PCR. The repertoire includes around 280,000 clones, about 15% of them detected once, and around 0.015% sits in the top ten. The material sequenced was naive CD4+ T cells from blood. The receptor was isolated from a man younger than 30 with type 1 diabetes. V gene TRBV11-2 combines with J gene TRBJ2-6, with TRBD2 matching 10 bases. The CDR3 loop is CASRTSGKGRGNVLTF. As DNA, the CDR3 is TGTGCCAGCCGCACTAGCGGGAAAGGTCGGGGGAACGTCCTGACTTTC.